The 22 T cell receptor beta chains below were found in one sample sequenced in a study of radiotherapy plus CTLA-4 blockade in lung cancer. The protocol was immunoSEQ multiplex PCR, while the TCRdb copy is restricted to in-frame clones and leaves out a portion. The table includes 80,000 to 100,000 clones, around 79% detected once. The sample consisted of peripheral blood, taken from a patient treated with radiotherapy plus ipilimumab. The source of these receptors is a human donor with non-small cell lung cancer who had a partial response to radiotherapy plus ipilimumab. Some clones in this sample may be carry-over from other donors' samples.

The chain recombines TRBV7-9 with TRBJ2-3; D is possibly TRBD2 (6 bases). Trimming cost V 4 bases and J 6 bases, with 14 bases left between them. Germline CDR1 reads SEHNR; CDR2 reads FQNEAQ (reference sequence). The CDR3 is made up of 14 amino acids. DNA of the CDR3: TGTGCCAGCAGCTCCGGTCCGGGGACTGATACGCAGTATTTT. This sequence encodes CASSSGPGTDTQYF. Using reference TRBV7-9 and TRBJ2-3 for the parts outside the CDR3, the full variable domain is DTGVSQNPRHKITKRGQNVTFRCDPISEHNRLYWYRQTLGQGPEFLTYFQNEAQLEKSRLLSDRFSAERPKGSFSTLEIQRTEQGDSAMYLCASSSGPGTDTQYFGPGTRLTVL.

The gene calls are TRBV28 and TRBJ2-7, with TRBD2 as a possible D gene (6 bases). This CDR3 spans 13 amino acids. The ends were cut back, 8 bases at V and 7 bases at J, with 18 bases in the middle. Germline V lookup: CDR1 MDHEN, CDR2 SYDVKM. CDR3 nucleotide sequence: TGTGCCAGCTCGGAGGGCACTTTACGGGAGCAGTACTTC. This sequence encodes CASSEGTLREQYF. Based on the CDR3 plus reference TRBV28 and TRBJ2-7, the full variable domain is DVKVTQSSRYLVKRTGEKVFLECVQDMDHENMFWYRQDPGLGLRLIYFSYDVKMKEKGDIPEGYSVSREKKERFSLILESASTNQTSMYLCASSEGTLREQYFGPGTRLTVT.

The chain couples TRBV28 to TRBJ1-2; D remains unclear. Germline V gives CDR1 MDHEN, CDR2 SYDVKM. Trimming took off 3 bases at V and 4 bases at J, with 12 bases between the two ends. The CDR3 spans 14 residues. CDR3 residues: CASSFSIGSYGYTF. In DNA, the CDR3 is TGTGCCAGCAGTTTTTCTATAGGGAGCTATGGCTACACCTTC.

V and J are TRBV7-9 and TRBJ2-3, with 13 bases lining up with TRBD2. The CDR3 runs to 18 residues. J gave up 1 base and V 5 bases, and 9 bases lay outside the gene matches. The germline gives CDR1 SEHNR, CDR2 FQNEAQ (reference sequence). The CDR3 region is CASSPRTSGGRRTDTQYF. As DNA, the CDR3 is TGTGCCAGCAGCCCCAGGACTAGCGGGGGTAGGCGCACAGATACGCAGTATTTT. Together with reference TRBV7-9 and TRBJ2-3, the CDR3 gives the full variable domain: DTGVSQNPRHKITKRGQNVTFRCDPISEHNRLYWYRQTLGQGPEFLTYFQNEAQLEKSRLLSDRFSAERPKGSFSTLEIQRTEQGDSAMYLCASSPRTSGGRRTDTQYFGPGTRLTVL.

This clone was detected only a few times. The CDR3 bases are TGTGCCAGCAGTTCGCTGAGGGACTATGGCTACACCTTC. Protein sequence: CASSSLRDYGYTF. The rearrangement links TRBV27 to TRBJ1-2; no definite D call. CDR3 size: 13 residues. The V and J ends lost 4 bases and 3 bases respectively, with 9 bases between them. CDR1 and CDR2 (germline): MNHEY, SMNVEV (reference sequence).

The chain combines TRBV19 with TRBJ1-6; 8 bases match TRBD1. Unmatched junction bases numbered 10, after V lost 5 bases and J lost 7 bases. The CDR3 has 16 residues. Germline V gene data show CDR1 as LNHDA and CDR2 as SQIVND (reference sequence). This chain's CDR3 is CASSAPQGAENSPLHF. Here the CDR3 DNA reads TGTGCCAGTAGTGCCCCCCAGGGGGCAGAAAATTCACCCCTCCACTTT.

The genes are TRBV29-1 and TRBJ2-5; TRBD2 aligns across 10 bases. CDR3 length: 14 residues. Germline V CDR1 and CDR2: SQVTM, ANQGSEA. The V and J ends lost 7 bases and 4 bases, in that order; junction bases with no gene match: 9. The CDR3 loop is CSAAGTSDSETQYF. The CDR3 region has the DNA TGCAGCGCAGCCGGGACTAGCGACTCAGAGACCCAGTACTTC. Using reference TRBV29-1 and TRBJ2-5 for the parts outside the CDR3, the full variable domain is SAVISQKPSRDICQRGTSLTIQCQVDSQVTMMFWYRQQPGQSLTLIATANQGSEATYESGFVIDKFPISRPNLTFSTLTVSNMSPEDSSIYLCSAAGTSDSETQYFGPGTRLLVL.

This sequence joins TRBV5-1 and TRBJ2-7; D possibly corresponds to TRBD1 (5 bases). Germline V gives CDR1 SGHRS, CDR2 YFSETQ. V lost 0 bases and J 6 bases, leaving 13 bases between the germline ends. This CDR3 has 14 amino acids. The DNA for the CDR3 is TGCGCCAGCAGCTTGGCAGGACACACCACCGAGCAGTACTTC. The encoded protein is CASSLAGHTTEQYF.

V gene TRBV5-4 combines with J gene TRBJ2-5; 9 nucleotides line up with TRBD1. In germline, CDR1 is SGHNT, CDR2 YYREEE (reference sequence). The junction had 8 bases not matched to a gene; V was cut back by 4 bases and J by 4 bases. The CDR3 sequence is 15 residues long. In DNA, the CDR3 is TGTGCCAGCAGCAATAACAGGGGGCGCGGAGAGACCCAGTACTTC. Amino acids: CASSNNRGRGETQYF. The whole variable domain, remainder taken from reference TRBV5-4 and TRBJ2-5, is ETGVTQSPTHLIKTRGQQVTLRCSSQSGHNTVSWYQQALGQGPQFIFQYYREEENGRGNFPPRFSGLQFPNYSSELNVNALELDDSALYLCASSNNRGRGETQYFGPGTRLLVL.

The chain recombines TRBV15 with TRBJ1-5; 11 nucleotides align to TRBD1. Germline V gene sequence: CDR1 LNHNV, CDR2 YYDKDF (reference sequence). Trimming took 3 bases from V and 6 from J; bases not matched to a gene: 4. This CDR3 contains 15 residues. The CDR3 DNA reads TGTGCCACCAGCAGCAGGGACAGGGGGTTTCAGCCCCAGCATTTT. Translation gives CATSSRDRGFQPQHF.

The rearrangement links TRBV19 to TRBJ2-2, with 10 nucleotides matching TRBD1. Trimming removed 6 bases from V and 6 bases from J; junction bases left unmatched: 10. From germline, CDR1 is LNHDA and CDR2 SQIVND (reference sequence). The CDR3 contains 16 residues. The CDR3 region has the DNA TGTGCCAGTAGGAGGGACAGGGGAGGACAGGCCGGGGAGCTGTTTTTT. This encodes CASRRDRGGQAGELFF.

This clone was observed a handful of times. The V gene is TRBV6-1, the J gene TRBJ2-7, with a weak D call TRBD1 (6 bases). The V gene's germline CDR1 is MNHNS and CDR2 SASEGT. V lost 7 bases and J 2 bases, leaving 15 bases between the germline ends. The CDR3 has 14 residues. In DNA, the CDR3 is TGTGCCAGCAAGTCACAGGGTCCCGCCTACGAGCAGTACTTC. Its protein is CASKSQGPAYEQYF.

CDR3 nucleotides: TGTGCCAGCAGCTTAGTACATATGGGACAGGGGGCGATCACAGATACGCAGTATTTT. Translation gives CASSLVHMGQGAITDTQYF. The rearrangement links TRBV7-9 to TRBJ2-3; TRBD1 aligns across 12 bases. Looked up from germline, CDR1 is SEHNR and CDR2 is FQNEAQ (reference sequence). Trimming at V came to 1 base and at J to 2 bases, leaving 10 bases not matched to a gene. The CDR3 totals 19 residues.

A few counts support this clone. V and J are TRBV11-2 and TRBJ2-5, with D perhaps TRBD1 (6 bases). The length of the CDR3 is 13 residues. CDR1 and CDR2 from the germline V gene are SGHAT and FQNNGV. The V and J ends lost 5 bases and 5 bases respectively, with 12 bases between them. The CDR3 nucleotides are TGTGCCAGCAGCACGGACAGAACGGAGACCCAGTACTTC. Amino acids: CASSTDRTETQYF.

The chain links TRBV5-4 to TRBJ2-1, with D perhaps TRBD1 (5 bases). Germline CDR1 is SGHNT and CDR2 is YYREEE (reference sequence). The CDR3 consists of 15 residues. Trimming took 4 bases from V and 6 from J, leaving 17 bases between them. In DNA, the CDR3 is TGTGCCAGCAGCCCCCCGGCACTCCAGGGCAATGAGCAGTTCTTC. It specifies CASSPPALQGNEQFF.

The rearrangement uses TRBV11-2 and TRBJ1-5; TRBD1 might be the D (5 bases). V was cut by 4 bases and J by 1 base, with 14 bases left in between. The germline CDR1 and CDR2 sequences are SGHAT and FQNNGV. This CDR3 contains 16 residues. The CDR3 region has the DNA TGTGCCAGCAGCTCCGGGGGACTTAGGAGCAATCAGCCCCAGCATTTT. Translating gives CASSSGGLRSNQPQHF.

This clone is a singleton in its sample. The chain recombines TRBV18 with TRBJ1-2; a possible D gene is TRBD1 (5 bases). The CDR3 length is 15 residues. Germline lookup yields CDR1 KGHSH and CDR2 LQKENI. V lost 8 bases and J 9 bases, leaving 25 bases between the germline ends. The chain's CDR3 is CASTSPTGENLSYTF. The CDR3 nucleotides are TGTGCCAGCACGTCACCGACGGGGGAGAATCTTAGCTACACCTTC.

The rearrangement joins TRBV28 to TRBJ1-2, with 7 bases fitting TRBD1. In germline, CDR1 is MDHEN, CDR2 SYDVKM. J gave up 8 bases and V 4 bases, and 10 bases lay outside the gene matches. This CDR3 comprises 14 residues. This chain's CDR3 is CASSSDRLPGGYTF. CDR3 sequence (DNA): TGTGCCAGCAGTTCGGACAGGTTGCCGGGAGGCTACACCTTC.

The table lists this clone with many counts. The chain uses TRBV5-5 and TRBJ1-5; TRBD1 agrees at 10 bases. V lost 5 bases and J lost 2; bases outside the gene matches: 10. From germline, CDR1 is SGHKS and CDR2 YYEKEE (reference sequence). The CDR3 length is 17 residues. The CDR3 here is CASRPGQGFGGNQPQHF. Here the CDR3 DNA reads TGTGCCAGCAGACCGGGACAGGGGTTCGGCGGCAATCAGCCCCAGCATTTT.

This rearrangement joins TRBV6-6 to TRBJ2-3; a weak D match, TRBD1 (5 bases). Trimming took off 2 bases at V and 5 bases at J, with 8 bases between the two ends. This CDR3 spans 13 amino acids. Germline assignment: CDR1 MNHNY and CDR2 SVGAGI (reference sequence). DNA of the CDR3: TGTGCCAGCAGTTACACAAGGGGAGATACGCAGTATTTT. Translation: CASSYTRGDTQYF.

The table lists this clone with a few counts. CDR3 protein: CASSQAVAGREQFF. In DNA form, the CDR3 reads TGCGCCAGCAGCCAAGCTGTAGCGGGGAGGGAGCAGTTCTTC. The J gene is TRBJ2-1, the V gene TRBV4-3, with 8 bases matching TRBD2. CDR1 LGHNA and CDR2 YSLEER come from the germline V gene. Trimming removed 1 base from V and 10 bases from J; junction bases left unmatched: 6. The CDR3 has 14 amino acids.

The J gene is TRBJ2-1, the V gene TRBV10-3; 8 nucleotides match TRBD1. Per germline, CDR1 ENHRY and CDR2 SYGVKD. The CDR3 extends over 14 amino acids. The ends lost 8 bases at V and 9 bases at J; junction bases unmatched: 12. The CDR3 here is CAIGQGFQSGEQFF. The CDR3 bases are TGTGCCATCGGACAGGGTTTCCAGAGCGGTGAGCAGTTCTTC.